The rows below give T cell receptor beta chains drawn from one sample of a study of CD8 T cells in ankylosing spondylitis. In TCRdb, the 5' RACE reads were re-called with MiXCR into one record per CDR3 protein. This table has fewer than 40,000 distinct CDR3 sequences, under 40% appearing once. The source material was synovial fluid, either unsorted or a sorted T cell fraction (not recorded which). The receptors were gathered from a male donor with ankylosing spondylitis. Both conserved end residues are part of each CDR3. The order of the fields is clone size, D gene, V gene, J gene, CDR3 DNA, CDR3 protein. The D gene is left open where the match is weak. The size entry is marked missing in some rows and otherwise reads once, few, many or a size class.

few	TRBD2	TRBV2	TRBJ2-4	TGTGCCAGCCTTTATTCAGGGAGGGCCGCCAAAAACATTCAGTACTTC	CASLYSGRAAKNIQYF
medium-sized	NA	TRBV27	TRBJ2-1	TGTGCCAGTGAACCCTGGGGACACAATGAGCAGTTCTTC	CASEPWGHNEQFF
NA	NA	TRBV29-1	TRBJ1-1	TGCAGCGCCCTAGGGGCACATCCCCCTGAAGCTTTCTTT	CSALGAHPPEAFF
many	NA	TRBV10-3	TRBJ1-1	TGTGCCATCAGTGATTACGGCGGATTGAACACTGAAGCTTTCTTT	CAISDYGGLNTEAFF
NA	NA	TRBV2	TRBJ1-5	TGTGCCAGCAGCTCAGGCGGGCGTGGGCCCCAGCATTTT	CASSSGGRGPQHF
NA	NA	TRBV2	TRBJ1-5	TGTGCCAGCAGTGAATTGGGAGGGACGGGGAATCAGCCCCAGCATTTT	CASSELGGTGNQPQHF
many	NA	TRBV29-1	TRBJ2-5	TGCAGCCACTGGGGGCTTGAGACCCAGTACTTC	CSHWGLETQYF
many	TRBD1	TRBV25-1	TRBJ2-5	TGTGCCAGCAGCAAACCGGGACAGGGAGGAGAGACCCAGTACTTC	CASSKPGQGGETQYF
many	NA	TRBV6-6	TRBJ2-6	TGTGCCAGCAGTTACCTGGACAGCTCTGGGGCCAACGTCCTGACTTTC	CASSYLDSSGANVLTF
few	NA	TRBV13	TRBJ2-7	TGTGCCAGCAGCTTGACGGGAGTTTCCTACGAGCAGTACTTC	CASSLTGVSYEQYF
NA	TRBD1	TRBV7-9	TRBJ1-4	TGTGCCAGCAGCTTCCGCTCGGGACAGGATAGTGAAAAACTGTTTTTT	CASSFRSGQDSEKLFF
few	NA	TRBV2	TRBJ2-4	TGTGCCAGCAGTGAAATTGGGGGGGCCATAGCCAAAAACATTCAGTACTTC	CASSEIGGAIAKNIQYF
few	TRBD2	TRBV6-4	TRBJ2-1	TGTGCCAGCAGTGCGGGACTAGAGGGCAATGAGCAGTTCTTC	CASSAGLEGNEQFF
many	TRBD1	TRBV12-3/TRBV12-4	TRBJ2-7	TGTGCCAGCAGGGACAGGGGGGGCAGCTCCTACGAGCAGTACTTC	CASRDRGGSSYEQYF
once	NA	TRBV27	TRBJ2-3	TGTGCCAGCAGTTTATCGACATGGTCTAGCACAGATACGCAGTATTTT	CASSLSTWSSTDTQYF
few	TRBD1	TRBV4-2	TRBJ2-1	TGTGCCAGCAGCCACGGGACAGGGGGGCCCTACAATGAGCAGTTCTTC	CASSHGTGGPYNEQFF
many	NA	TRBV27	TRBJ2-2	TGTGCCAGCAGTCTCCAGTGGACCCCCCTCAGCGGGGAGCTGTTTTTT	CASSLQWTPLSGELFF
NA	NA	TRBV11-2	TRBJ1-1	TGTGCCAGCAGCCCCGGTACCGAAGCTTTCTTT	CASSPGTEAFF
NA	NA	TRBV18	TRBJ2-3	TGTGCCAGCTCACCCCCCATTCGTACAGATACGCAGTATTTT	CASSPPIRTDTQYF
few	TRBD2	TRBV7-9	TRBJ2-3	TGTGCCAGCTCTAATCCGGGACTAGCGGGAGCGGGGACAGATACGCAGTATTTT	CASSNPGLAGAGTDTQYF
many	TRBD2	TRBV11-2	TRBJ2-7	TGTGCCAGCAGCTTTGGGGGGGGGACTAGCGGGACATACGAGCAGTACTTC	CASSFGGGTSGTYEQYF
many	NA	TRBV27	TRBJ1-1	TGTGCCAGCAGTCTCACAGCAATCACTGAAGCTTTCTTT	CASSLTAITEAFF
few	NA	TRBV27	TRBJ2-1	TGTGCCAGCAGGATGGGGGGAGTGAACAATGAGCAGTTCTTC	CASRMGGVNNEQFF
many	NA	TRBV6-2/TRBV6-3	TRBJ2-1	TGTGCCAGCAGGCCCCAACTTAGCTCCTACAATGAGCAGTTCTTC	CASRPQLSSYNEQFF
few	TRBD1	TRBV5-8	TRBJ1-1	TGTGCCAGCAGCATGGGACAGGGGGATCAGGTGAACACTGAAGCTTTCTTT	CASSMGQGDQVNTEAFF
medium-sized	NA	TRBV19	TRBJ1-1	TGTGCCACTTGGGGAGATATGAACACTGAAGCTTTCTTT	CATWGDMNTEAFF
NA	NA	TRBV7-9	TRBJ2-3	TGTGCCAGCACTTTCTTGGACACAGATACGCAGTATTTT	CASTFLDTDTQYF
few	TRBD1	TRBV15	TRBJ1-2	TGTGCCACCACCTTCGGGACAGGGTTTAGGCTTGATGGCTACACCTTC	CATTFGTGFRLDGYTF
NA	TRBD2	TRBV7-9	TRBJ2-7	TGTGCCAGCAGGGGCCCGGGACTAGCGGGAATAGGCTACGAGCAGTACTTC	CASRGPGLAGIGYEQYF
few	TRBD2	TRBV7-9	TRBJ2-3	TGTGCCAGCAGCTTAGCGGGGGGGACCACAGATACGCAGTATTTT	CASSLAGGTTDTQYF
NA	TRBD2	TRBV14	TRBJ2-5	TGTGCCAGCAGCCAAGACTTCGGACTAGCGGGAGGACAAGAGACCCAGTACTTC	CASSQDFGLAGGQETQYF
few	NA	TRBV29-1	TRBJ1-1	TGCAGCGCTGGTCAGGGTCTGGATCCTGAAGCTTTCTTT	CSAGQGLDPEAFF
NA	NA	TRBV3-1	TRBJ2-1	TGTGCCAGCAGCCAAGAAAGCGGCGGAGCGGGTGAGCAGTTCTTC	CASSQESGGAGEQFF
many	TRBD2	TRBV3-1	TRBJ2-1	TGTGCCAGCAGCCAAGATTACGGGACTATCAATGAGCAGTTCTTC	CASSQDYGTINEQFF
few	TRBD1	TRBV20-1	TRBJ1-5	TGCAGTGCTAGCGGTTCGGGACAGGACCATCAGCCCCAGCATTTT	CSASGSGQDHQPQHF
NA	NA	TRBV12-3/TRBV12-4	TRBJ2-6	TGTGCCAGCAGTTTAGAGTCGCAAGGGAGCTCTGGGGCCAACGTCCTGACTTTC	CASSLESQGSSGANVLTF
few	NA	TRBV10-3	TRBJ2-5	TGTGCCATCAGAGGTGGACAGAAAGAGACCCAGTACTTC	CAIRGGQKETQYF
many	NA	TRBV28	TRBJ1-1	TGTGCCAGCAGTCCTCGCCGGAGCACTGAAGCTTTCTTT	CASSPRRSTEAFF
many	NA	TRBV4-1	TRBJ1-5	TGCGCCAGCAGCCCCACGCCGGGGGCCGGTCAGCCCCAGCATTTT	CASSPTPGAGQPQHF
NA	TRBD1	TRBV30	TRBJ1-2	TGTGCCGTACGTACCGGGACAGAATTACACTATGGCTACACCTTC	CAVRTGTELHYGYTF
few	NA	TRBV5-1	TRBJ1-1	TGCGCCAGCTTGTCCGACACTGAAGCTTTCTTT	CASLSDTEAFF
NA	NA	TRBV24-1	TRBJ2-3	TGTGCCACCAGTGATTTCAGGTTTGCAGATACGCAGTATTTT	CATSDFRFADTQYF
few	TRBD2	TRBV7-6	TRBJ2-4	TGTGCCAGCAGCTTAGAGGCGGGAGAGAACATTCAGTACTTC	CASSLEAGENIQYF
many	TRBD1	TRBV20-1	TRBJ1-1	TGCAGTGCTGGTACAGGGGAAGACACTGAAGCTTTCTTT	CSAGTGEDTEAFF
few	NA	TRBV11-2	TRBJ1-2	TGTGCCAGCAGCTTAGCTCCCTATGGCTACACCTTC	CASSLAPYGYTF
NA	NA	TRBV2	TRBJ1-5	TGTGCCAGCAGTGGGTGGACAGTCCAAGGACGTAGCAATCAGCTCCAGCATTTT	CASSGWTVQGRSNQLQHF
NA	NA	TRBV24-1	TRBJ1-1	TGTGCCACCAGTTCGGCAGGGCGTTCGTCTGAAGCTTTCTTT	CATSSAGRSSEAFF
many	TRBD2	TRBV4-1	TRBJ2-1	TGCGCCAGCAGCCCGGGACTAGCGAATGAAAATGAGCAGTTCTTC	CASSPGLANENEQFF
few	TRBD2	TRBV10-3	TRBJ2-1	TGTGCCATCAGTGCTTCCGGGACTAGCAATGAGCAGTTCTTC	CAISASGTSNEQFF
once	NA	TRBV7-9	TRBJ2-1	TGTGCCAGCAGCTTCCGTGGGCTCTTC	CASSFRGLF
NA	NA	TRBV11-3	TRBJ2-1	TGTGCCAGCAGCTTGTACGGGAGAAGCTCCTACAATGAGCAGTTCTTC	CASSLYGRSSYNEQFF
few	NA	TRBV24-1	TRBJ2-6	TGTGCCACCAGTGGAGATAGAGGGGGACCCTCAAAGGCCAACGTCCTGACTTTC	CATSGDRGGPSKANVLTF
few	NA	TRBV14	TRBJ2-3	TGTGCCAGCAGCCAAGTGTGGCCCCTTCCCTCGGAGGATACGCAGTATTTT	CASSQVWPLPSEDTQYF
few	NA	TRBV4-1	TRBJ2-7	TGCGCCAGCAGCCAAGAACCGAGCTCCTACGAGCAGTACTTC	CASSQEPSSYEQYF